This T cell receptor (beta chain) was obtained from a study of beta chain features in type 1 diabetes. The study, taken as a whole, reports: TCRB CDR3s from Type 1 diabetes patients were moderately but significantly shorter in all four CD4+ subsets. The study notes PCR might favor shorter templates equally in patients and controls. Healthy donors had naive, central memory and Treg TCRB repertoires that appeared less similar than those seen among patients.

A word on this clone: What it binds is unknown.

Expressed TCRB transcripts were sequenced after all isolated RNA was converted to cDNA. About 3.7 million reads per sample were averaged for naive, central memory and regulatory samples. Libraries were prepared by immunoSEQ multiplex PCR; TCRdb keeps only in-frame clonotypes and omits some of them. The profile shows approximately 240,000 clones, around 16% of them singletons. J was trimmed by 6 bases and V by 7 bases; bases with no gene match: 7. The V gene's germline CDR1 is SQVTM and CDR2 ANQGSEA. The CDR3 is 12 residues long. The source is a young man with type 1 diabetes. The chain carries TRBV29-1 and TRBJ2-7; 9 nucleotides match TRBD1. Sequenced material: naive CD4+ T cells from blood. For the CDR3, the DNA is TGCAGCGCCCGGGACAGGGCCCGCGAGCAGTACTTC. Its protein product is CSARDRAREQYF.